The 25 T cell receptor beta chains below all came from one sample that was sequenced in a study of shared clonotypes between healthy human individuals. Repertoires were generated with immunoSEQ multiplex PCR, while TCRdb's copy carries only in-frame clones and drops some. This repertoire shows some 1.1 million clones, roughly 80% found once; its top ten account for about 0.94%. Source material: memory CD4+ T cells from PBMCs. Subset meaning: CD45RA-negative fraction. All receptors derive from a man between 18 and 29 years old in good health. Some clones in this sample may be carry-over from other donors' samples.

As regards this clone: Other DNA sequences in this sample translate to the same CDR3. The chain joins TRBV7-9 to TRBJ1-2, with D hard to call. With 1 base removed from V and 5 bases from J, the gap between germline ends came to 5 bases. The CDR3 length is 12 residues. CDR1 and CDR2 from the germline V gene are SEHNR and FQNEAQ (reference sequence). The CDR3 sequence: CASSLVDYGYTF. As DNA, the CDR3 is TGTGCCAGCAGCTTAGTGGATTATGGCTACACCTTC.

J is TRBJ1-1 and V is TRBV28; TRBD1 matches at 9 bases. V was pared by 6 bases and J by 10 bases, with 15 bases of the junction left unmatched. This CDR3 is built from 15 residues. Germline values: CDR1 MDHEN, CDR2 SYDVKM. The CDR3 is CASSLLPGTGPSAFF. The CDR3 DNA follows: TGTGCCAGCAGCCTTTTACCGGGGACAGGGCCGTCAGCTTTCTTT. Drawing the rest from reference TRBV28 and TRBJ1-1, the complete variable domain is DVKVTQSSRYLVKRTGEKVFLECVQDMDHENMFWYRQDPGLGLRLIYFSYDVKMKEKGDIPEGYSVSREKKERFSLILESASTNQTSMYLCASSLLPGTGPSAFFGQGTRLTVV.

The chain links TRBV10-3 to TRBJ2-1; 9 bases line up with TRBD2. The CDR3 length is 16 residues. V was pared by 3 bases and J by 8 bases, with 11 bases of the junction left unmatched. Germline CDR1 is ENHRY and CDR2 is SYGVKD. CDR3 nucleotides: TGTGCCATCAGTGAACAATTGGCTAGCGGGAACTATGAGCAGTTCTTC. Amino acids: CAISEQLASGNYEQFF.

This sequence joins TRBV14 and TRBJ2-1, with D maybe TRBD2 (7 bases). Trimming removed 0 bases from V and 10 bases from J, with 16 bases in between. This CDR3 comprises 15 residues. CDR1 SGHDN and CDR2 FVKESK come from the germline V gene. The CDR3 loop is CASSQEWGGATEQFF. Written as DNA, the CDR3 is TGTGCCAGCAGCCAAGAGTGGGGGGGGGCCACCGAGCAGTTCTTC. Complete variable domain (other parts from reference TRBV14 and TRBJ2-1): EAGVTQFPSHSVIEKGQTVTLRCDPISGHDNLYWYRRVMGKEIKFLLHFVKESKQDESGMPNNRFLAERTGGTYSTLKVQPAELEDSGVYFCASSQEWGGATEQFFGPGTRLTVL.

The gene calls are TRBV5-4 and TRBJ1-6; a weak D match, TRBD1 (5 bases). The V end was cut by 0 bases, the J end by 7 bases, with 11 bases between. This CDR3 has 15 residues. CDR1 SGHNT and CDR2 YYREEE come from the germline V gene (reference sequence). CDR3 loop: CASSLAGKRNSPLHF. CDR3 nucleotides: TGTGCCAGCAGCTTGGCAGGGAAACGAAATTCACCCCTCCACTTT.

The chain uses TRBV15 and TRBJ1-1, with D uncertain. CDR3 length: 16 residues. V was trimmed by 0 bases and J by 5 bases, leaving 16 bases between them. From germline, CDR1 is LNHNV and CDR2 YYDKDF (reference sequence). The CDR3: CATSRDRNSGRTEAFF. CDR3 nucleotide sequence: TGTGCCACCAGCAGAGATCGAAACTCGGGGAGGACTGAAGCTTTCTTT.

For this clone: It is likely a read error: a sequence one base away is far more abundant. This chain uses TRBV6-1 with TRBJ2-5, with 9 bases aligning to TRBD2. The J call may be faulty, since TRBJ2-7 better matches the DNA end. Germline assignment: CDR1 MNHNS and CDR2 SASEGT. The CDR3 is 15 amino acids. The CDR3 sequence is CASSPAGGLTYEQYF. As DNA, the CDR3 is TGTGCCAGCAGTCCAGCGGGAGGACTGACATACGAGCAGTACTTC.

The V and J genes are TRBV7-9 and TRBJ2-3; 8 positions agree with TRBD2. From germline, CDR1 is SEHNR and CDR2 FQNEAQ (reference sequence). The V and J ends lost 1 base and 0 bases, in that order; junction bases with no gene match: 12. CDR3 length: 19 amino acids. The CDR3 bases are TGTGCCAGCAGCTTAGGTAGTTTTCGGCTAGCGGGCAGCACAGATACGCAGTATTTT. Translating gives CASSLGSFRLAGSTDTQYF.

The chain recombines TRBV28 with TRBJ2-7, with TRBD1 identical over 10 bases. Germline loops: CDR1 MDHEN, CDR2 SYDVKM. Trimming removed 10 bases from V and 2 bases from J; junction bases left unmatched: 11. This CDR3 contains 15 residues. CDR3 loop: CATLEPGQGPYEQYF. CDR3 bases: TGTGCCACCCTCGAACCGGGACAGGGGCCCTACGAGCAGTACTTC.

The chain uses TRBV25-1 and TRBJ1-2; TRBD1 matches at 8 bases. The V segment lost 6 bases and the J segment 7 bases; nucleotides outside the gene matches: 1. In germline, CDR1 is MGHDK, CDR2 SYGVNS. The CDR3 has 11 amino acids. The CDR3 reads CASSQGAGYTF. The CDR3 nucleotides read TGTGCCAGCAGCCAGGGGGCTGGCTACACCTTC.

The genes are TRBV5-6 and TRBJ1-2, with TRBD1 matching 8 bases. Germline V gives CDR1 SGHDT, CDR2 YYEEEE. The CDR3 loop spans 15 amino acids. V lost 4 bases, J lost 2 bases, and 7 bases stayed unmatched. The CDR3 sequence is CASSNRGGLNYGYTF. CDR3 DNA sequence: TGTGCCAGCAGCAACAGGGGGGGTTTGAACTATGGCTACACCTTC.

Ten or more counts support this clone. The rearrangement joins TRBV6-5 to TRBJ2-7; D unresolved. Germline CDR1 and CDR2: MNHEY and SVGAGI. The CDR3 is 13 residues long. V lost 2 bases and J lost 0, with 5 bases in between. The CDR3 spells CASSYKLSYEQYF. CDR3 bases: TGTGCCAGCAGTTACAAGCTCTCCTACGAGCAGTACTTC.

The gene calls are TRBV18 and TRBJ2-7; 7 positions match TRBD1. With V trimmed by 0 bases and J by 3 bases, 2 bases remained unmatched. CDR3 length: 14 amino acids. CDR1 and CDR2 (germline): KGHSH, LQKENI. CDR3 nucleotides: TGTGCCAGCTCACCACCCCCAGGGGGCTACGAGCAGTACTTC. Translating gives CASSPPPGGYEQYF.

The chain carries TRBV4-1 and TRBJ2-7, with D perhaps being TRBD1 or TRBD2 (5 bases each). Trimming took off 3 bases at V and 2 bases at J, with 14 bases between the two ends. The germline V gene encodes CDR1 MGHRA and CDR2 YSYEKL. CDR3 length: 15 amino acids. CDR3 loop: CASSQAIQGPYEQYF. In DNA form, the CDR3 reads TGCGCCAGCAGCCAGGCCATTCAGGGACCCTACGAGCAGTACTTC.

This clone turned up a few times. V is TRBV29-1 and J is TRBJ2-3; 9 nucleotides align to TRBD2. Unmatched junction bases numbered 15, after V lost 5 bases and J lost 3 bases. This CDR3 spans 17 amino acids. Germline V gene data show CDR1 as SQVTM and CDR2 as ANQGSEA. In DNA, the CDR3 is TGCAGCGTTCGGGGGATTGCGGGAGGGCCGGGGACAGATACGCAGTATTTT. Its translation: CSVRGIAGGPGTDTQYF.

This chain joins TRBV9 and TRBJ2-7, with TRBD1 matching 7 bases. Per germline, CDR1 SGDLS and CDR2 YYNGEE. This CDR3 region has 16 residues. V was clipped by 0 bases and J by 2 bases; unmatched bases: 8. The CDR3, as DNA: TGTGCCAGCAGCGTAGCTGAAGGGGGCGATACCTACGAGCAGTACTTC. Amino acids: CASSVAEGGDTYEQYF.

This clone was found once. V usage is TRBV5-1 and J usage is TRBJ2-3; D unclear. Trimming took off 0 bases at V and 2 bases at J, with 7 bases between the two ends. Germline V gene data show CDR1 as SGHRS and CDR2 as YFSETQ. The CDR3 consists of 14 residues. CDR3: CASSLEDITDTQYF. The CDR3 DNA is TGCGCCAGCAGCTTGGAAGATATCACAGATACGCAGTATTTT.

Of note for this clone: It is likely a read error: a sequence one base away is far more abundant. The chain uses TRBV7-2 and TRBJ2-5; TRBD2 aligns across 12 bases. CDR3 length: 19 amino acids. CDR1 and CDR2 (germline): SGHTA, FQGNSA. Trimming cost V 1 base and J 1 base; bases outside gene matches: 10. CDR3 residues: CASSLGGRTSGAVQETQYF. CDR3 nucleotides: TGTGCCAGCAGCTTAGGTGGGCGGACTAGCGGGGCTGTCCAAGAGACCCAGTACTTC.

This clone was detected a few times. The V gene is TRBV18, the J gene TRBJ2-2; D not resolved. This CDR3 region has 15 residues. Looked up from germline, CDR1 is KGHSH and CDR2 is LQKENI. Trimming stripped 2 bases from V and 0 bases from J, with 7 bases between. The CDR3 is CASSPRQSNTGELFF. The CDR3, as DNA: TGTGCCAGCTCACCAAGGCAGTCGAACACCGGGGAGCTGTTTTTT.

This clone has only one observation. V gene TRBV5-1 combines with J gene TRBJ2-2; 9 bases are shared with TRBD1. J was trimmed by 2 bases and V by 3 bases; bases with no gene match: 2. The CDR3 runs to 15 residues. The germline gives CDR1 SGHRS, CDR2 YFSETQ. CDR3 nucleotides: TGCGCCAGCAGCTGGGACAGGGATAACACCGGGGAGCTGTTTTTT. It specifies CASSWDRDNTGELFF.

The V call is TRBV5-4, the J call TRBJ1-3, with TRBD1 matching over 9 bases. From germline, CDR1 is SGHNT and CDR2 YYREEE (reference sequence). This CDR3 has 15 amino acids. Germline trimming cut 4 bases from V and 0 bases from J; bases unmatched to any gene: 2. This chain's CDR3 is CASSPTGGSGNTIYF. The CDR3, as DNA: TGTGCCAGCAGCCCGACAGGGGGCTCTGGAAACACCATATATTTT.

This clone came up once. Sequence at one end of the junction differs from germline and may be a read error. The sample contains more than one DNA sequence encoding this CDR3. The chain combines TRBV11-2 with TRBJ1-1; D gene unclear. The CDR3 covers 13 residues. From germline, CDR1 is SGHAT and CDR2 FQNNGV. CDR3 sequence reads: CASSVTVNTEAFF. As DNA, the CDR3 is TGTGCCAGCAGCGTGACGGTGAACACTGAAGCTTTCTTC.

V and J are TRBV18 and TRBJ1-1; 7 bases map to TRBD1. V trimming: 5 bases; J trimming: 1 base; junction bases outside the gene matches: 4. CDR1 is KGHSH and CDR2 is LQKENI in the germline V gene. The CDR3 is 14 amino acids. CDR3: CASSAGQSNTEAFF. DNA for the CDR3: TGTGCCAGCTCAGCGGGACAGTCGAACACTGAAGCTTTCTTT. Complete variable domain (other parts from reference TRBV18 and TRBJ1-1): NAGVMQNPRHLVRRRGQEARLRCSPMKGHSHVYWYRQLPEEGLKFMVYLQKENIIDESGMPKERFSAEFPKEGPSILRIQQVVRGDSAAYFCASSAGQSNTEAFFGQGTRLTVV.

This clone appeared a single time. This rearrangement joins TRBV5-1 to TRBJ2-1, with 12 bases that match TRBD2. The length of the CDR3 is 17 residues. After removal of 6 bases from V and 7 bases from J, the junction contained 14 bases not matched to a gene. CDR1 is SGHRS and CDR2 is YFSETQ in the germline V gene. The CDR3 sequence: CASTPGLAGGPGNEQFF. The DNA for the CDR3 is TGCGCCAGCACCCCTGGGCTAGCGGGAGGGCCCGGAAATGAGCAGTTCTTC.

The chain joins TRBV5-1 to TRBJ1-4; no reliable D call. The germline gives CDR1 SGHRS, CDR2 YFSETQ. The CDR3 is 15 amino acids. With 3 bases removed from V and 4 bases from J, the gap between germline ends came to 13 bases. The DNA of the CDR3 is TGCGCCAGCAGCTGGAGCGGGGTCAATAATGAAAAACTGTTTTTT. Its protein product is CASSWSGVNNEKLFF. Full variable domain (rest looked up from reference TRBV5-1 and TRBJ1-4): KAGVTQTPRYLIKTRGQQVTLSCSPISGHRSVSWYQQTPGQGLQFLFEYFSETQRNKGNFPGRFSGRQFSNSRSEMNVSTLELGDSALYLCASSWSGVNNEKLFFGSGTQLSVL.